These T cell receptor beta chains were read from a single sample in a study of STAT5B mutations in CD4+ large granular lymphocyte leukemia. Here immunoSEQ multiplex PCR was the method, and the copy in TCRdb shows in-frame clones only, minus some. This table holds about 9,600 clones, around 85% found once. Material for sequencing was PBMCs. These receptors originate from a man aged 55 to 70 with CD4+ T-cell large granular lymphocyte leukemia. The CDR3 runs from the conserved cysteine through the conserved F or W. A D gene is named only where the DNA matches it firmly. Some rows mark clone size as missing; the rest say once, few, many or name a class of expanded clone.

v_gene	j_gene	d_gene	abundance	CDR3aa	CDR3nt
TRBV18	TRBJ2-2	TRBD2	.	CASSYPGTSGRRSAGELFF	TGTGCCAGCTCTTATCCCGGGACTAGCGGGAGAAGGAGCGCCGGGGAGCTGTTTTTT
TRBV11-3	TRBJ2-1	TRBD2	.	CASSLRLAGGADEQFF	TGTGCCAGCAGCTTAAGACTAGCGGGAGGAGCGGATGAGCAGTTCTTC
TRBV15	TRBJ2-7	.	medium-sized	CATSQGGESYEQYF	TGTGCCACCAGCCAAGGTGGGGAATCCTACGAGCAGTACTTC
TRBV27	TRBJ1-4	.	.	CASSFLWGTTNEKLFF	TGTGCCAGCAGTTTTCTATGGGGCACGACTAATGAAAAACTGTTTTTT
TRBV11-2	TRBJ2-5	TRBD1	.	CASSISGTGGQETQYF	TGTGCCAGCAGCATATCCGGGACAGGGGGACAAGAGACCCAGTACTTC
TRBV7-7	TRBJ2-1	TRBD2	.	CASSPGLGSKTEQFF	TGTGCTAGCAGCCCCGGACTAGGAAGTAAGACTGAGCAGTTCTTC
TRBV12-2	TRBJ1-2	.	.	CASRLADRPDYGYTF	TGTGCAAGTCGCTTAGCGGACAGGCCTGACTATGGCTACACCTTC
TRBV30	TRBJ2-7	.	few	CAWTIGVGAYEQYF	TGTGCCTGGACCATTGGCGTCGGCGCCTACGAGCAGTACTTC
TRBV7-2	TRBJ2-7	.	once	CASQELVKGEQYF	TGTGCCAGCCAAGAACTAGTCAAGGGCGAGCAGTACTTC
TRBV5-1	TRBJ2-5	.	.	CASSLGVAAETQYF	TGCGCCAGCAGCTTGGGGGTAGCGGCAGAGACCCAGTACTTC
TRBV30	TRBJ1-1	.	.	CAWNRYTGNTEAFF	TGTGCCTGGAATCGGTACACGGGGAACACTGAAGCTTTCTTT
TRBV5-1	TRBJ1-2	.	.	CASSLQGNYGYTF	TGCGCCAGCAGCTTGCAGGGTAACTATGGCTACACCTTC
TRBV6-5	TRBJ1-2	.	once	CASRHQGYGYTF	TGTGCCAGCAGACACCAGGGATATGGCTACACCTTC
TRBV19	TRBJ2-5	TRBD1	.	CASNSGTGGQETQYF	TGTGCCAGTAACTCGGGGACAGGGGGTCAAGAGACCCAGTACTTC
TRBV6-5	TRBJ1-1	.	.	CASSYLGGNTEAFF	TGTGCCAGCAGTTACTTGGGCGGAAACACTGAAGCTTTCTTT
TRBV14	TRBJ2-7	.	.	CASSPHLGRGTGEQYF	TGTGCCAGCAGCCCACACCTGGGACGGGGTACCGGCGAGCAGTACTTC
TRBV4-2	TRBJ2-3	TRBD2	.	CASSRGVRGLAGGQGDTQYF	TGTGCCAGCAGCCGAGGGGTCCGTGGACTAGCGGGAGGCCAGGGAGATACGCAGTATTTT
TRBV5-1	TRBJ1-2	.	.	CASSPLESQGWDGYTF	TGCGCCAGCAGCCCCCTTGAATCACAGGGTTGGGACGGCTACACCTTC
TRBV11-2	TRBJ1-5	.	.	CASSLGDRPSNQPQHF	TGTGCCAGCAGCTTAGGGGACCGCCCAAGCAATCAGCCCCAGCATTTT
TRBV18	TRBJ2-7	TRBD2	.	CASSRLGAGNYEQYF	TGTGCCAGCTCACGCCTCGGAGCGGGAAACTACGAGCAGTACTTC
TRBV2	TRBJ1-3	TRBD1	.	CASSEAFGDRSNTIYF	TGTGCCAGCAGTGAAGCCTTTGGGGACAGGAGCAACACCATATATTTT
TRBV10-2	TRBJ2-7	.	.	CASREGDEQYF	TGCGCCAGCAGGGAGGGTGACGAGCAGTACTTC
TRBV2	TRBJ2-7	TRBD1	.	CASSEAGQGPSSF	TGTGCCAGCAGCGAGGCGGGACAGGGTCCCTCTAGCTTC
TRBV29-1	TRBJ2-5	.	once	CSVGNRVEQYF	TGCAGCGTTGGGAATAGAGTGGAGCAGTACTTC
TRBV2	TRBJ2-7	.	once	CASGRGYEQYF	TGTGCCAGCGGCAGGGGTTACGAGCAGTACTTC
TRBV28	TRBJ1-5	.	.	CASSPGADYNQPQHF	TGTGCCAGCAGTCCGGGCGCCGACTACAATCAGCCCCAGCATTTT
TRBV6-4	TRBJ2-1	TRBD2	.	CASSPWGTSGSNEQFF	TGTGCCAGCAGCCCCTGGGGGACTAGCGGGAGTAATGAGCAGTTCTTC